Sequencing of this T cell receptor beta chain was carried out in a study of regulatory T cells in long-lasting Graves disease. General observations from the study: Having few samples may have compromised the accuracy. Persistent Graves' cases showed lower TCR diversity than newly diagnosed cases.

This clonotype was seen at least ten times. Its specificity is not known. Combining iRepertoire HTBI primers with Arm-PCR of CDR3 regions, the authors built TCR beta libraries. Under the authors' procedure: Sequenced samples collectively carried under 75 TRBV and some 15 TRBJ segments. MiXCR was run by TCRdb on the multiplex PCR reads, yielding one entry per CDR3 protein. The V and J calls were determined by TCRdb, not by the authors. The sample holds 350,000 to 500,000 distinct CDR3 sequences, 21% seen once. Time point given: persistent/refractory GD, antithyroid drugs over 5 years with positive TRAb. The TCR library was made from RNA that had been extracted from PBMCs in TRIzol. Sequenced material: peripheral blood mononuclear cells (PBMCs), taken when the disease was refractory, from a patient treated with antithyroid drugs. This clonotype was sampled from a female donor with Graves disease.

The CDR3 DNA reads TGTGCCAGCAGTACCAAACTGGCCGAAAACATTCAGTACTTC. Translation: CASSTKLAENIQYF. The rearrangement joins TRBV28 to TRBJ2-4, with unresolved D. Germline V gene lookup returns CDR1 MDHEN and CDR2 SYDVKM. The CDR3 sequence is 14 residues long. Trimming took 5 bases from V and 5 from J, leaving 13 bases between them. Combining the CDR3 with reference TRBV28 and TRBJ2-4 gives the whole variable domain DVKVTQSSRYLVKRTGEKVFLECVQDMDHENMFWYRQDPGLGLRLIYFSYDVKMKEKGDIPEGYSVSREKKERFSLILESASTNQTSMYLCASSTKLAENIQYFGAGTRLSVL.